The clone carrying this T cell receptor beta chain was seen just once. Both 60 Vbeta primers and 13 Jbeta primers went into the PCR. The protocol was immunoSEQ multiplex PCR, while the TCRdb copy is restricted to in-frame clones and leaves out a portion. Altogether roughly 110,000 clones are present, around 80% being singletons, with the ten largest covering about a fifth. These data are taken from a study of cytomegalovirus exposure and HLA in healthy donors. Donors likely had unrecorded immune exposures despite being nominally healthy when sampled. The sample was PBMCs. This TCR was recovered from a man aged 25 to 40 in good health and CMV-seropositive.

The CDR3 DNA sequence: TGTGCCAGCAGCCCCGTTCGTTCGAACTATGGCTACACCTTC. This codes for CASSPVRSNYGYTF. The chain is built from TRBV11-1 and TRBJ1-2; no reliable D call. The CDR3 covers 14 residues. Germline assignment: CDR1 SGHAT and CDR2 FQDESV (reference sequence). V lost 5 bases and J 2 bases, leaving 12 bases between the germline ends.